These T cell receptor beta chains were read from a single sample in a study of T cell changes during pregnancy in multiple sclerosis. TCRdb keeps only in-frame clones here, not all; method: immunoSEQ multiplex PCR. The sample carries roughly 39,000 clones, roughly 93% recorded once. Sequenced input: PBMCs (not recorded whether the cells were cultured). The receptors here all came from a female donor with multiple sclerosis, enrolled in a pregnancy study. Both conserved end residues are part of each CDR3. The D gene is left open where the match is weak. The size field is filled for only some rows; it gives once, few, many or a size class.

clone size: .
V gene: TRBV29-1
J gene: TRBJ1-5
D gene: .
CDR3 DNA: TGCAGCGTCGAGGGGGGGGAGACAGAGGCCCTGAATCAGCCCCAGCATTTT
CDR3 protein: CSVEGGETEALNQPQHF

clone size: .
V gene: TRBV28
J gene: TRBJ2-7
D gene: TRBD2
CDR3 DNA: TGTGCCAGCAGGTTGACTAGCGGTGGTAACGAGCAGTACTTC
CDR3 protein: CASRLTSGGNEQYF

clone size: once
V gene: TRBV12-5
J gene: TRBJ1-1
D gene: .
CDR3 DNA: TGTGCTAGTGGTTTGATTTTAGGGCAGGCCCTGAACACTGAAGCTTTCTTT
CDR3 protein: CASGLILGQALNTEAFF

clone size: once
V gene: TRBV7-2
J gene: TRBJ1-5
D gene: .
CDR3 DNA: TGTGCCAGCAGCTTAGAGACCGGAGGGCAGCCCCAGCATTTT
CDR3 protein: CASSLETGGQPQHF

clone size: .
V gene: TRBV29-1
J gene: TRBJ1-2
D gene: .
CDR3 DNA: TGCAGCACCAGACAGACCCTTAACTATGGCTACACCTTC
CDR3 protein: CSTRQTLNYGYTF

clone size: .
V gene: TRBV6-1
J gene: TRBJ2-1
D gene: .
CDR3 DNA: TGTGCCAGCAGTGGGTTTTGGCGGGGTACCTCCTACAATGAGCAGTTCTTC
CDR3 protein: CASSGFWRGTSYNEQFF

clone size: .
V gene: TRBV6-1
J gene: TRBJ2-1
D gene: TRBD2
CDR3 DNA: TGTGCCAGCAGTGGAGCGGGAGGTTCCTTTAGCTCCTACAATGAGCAGTTCTTC
CDR3 protein: CASSGAGGSFSSYNEQFF

clone size: .
V gene: TRBV7-8
J gene: TRBJ2-1
D gene: TRBD2
CDR3 DNA: TGTGCCAGCAGCTTAGGAACGGCGGGAGAGGGTAATGAGCAGTTCTTC
CDR3 protein: CASSLGTAGEGNEQFF

clone size: .
V gene: TRBV2
J gene: TRBJ1-5
D gene: TRBD1
CDR3 DNA: TGTGCCAGCAGGGGCCAGGGGGCGCAGGTCAATCAGCCCCAGCATTTT
CDR3 protein: CASRGQGAQVNQPQHF

clone size: once
V gene: TRBV2
J gene: TRBJ2-1
D gene: TRBD2
CDR3 DNA: TGTGCCAGCAGTGAGTGGCTAGCGGGAGGGTACAATGAGCAGTTCTTC
CDR3 protein: CASSEWLAGGYNEQFF

clone size: few
V gene: TRBV28
J gene: TRBJ2-7
D gene: .
CDR3 DNA: TGTGCCAGCAGTGGGGAAGGGGCTTACGAGCAGTACTTC
CDR3 protein: CASSGEGAYEQYF

clone size: once
V gene: TRBV28
J gene: TRBJ1-5
D gene: TRBD1
CDR3 DNA: TGTGCCAGCAGTTCCCAGGGACAGACGAGCAATCAGCCCCAGCATTTT
CDR3 protein: CASSSQGQTSNQPQHF

clone size: .
V gene: TRBV4-1
J gene: TRBJ1-5
D gene: .
CDR3 DNA: TGCGCCAGCAGCGATAGGGGGGTTCAGCAGCCCCAGCATTTT
CDR3 protein: CASSDRGVQQPQHF

clone size: .
V gene: TRBV4-3
J gene: TRBJ2-7
D gene: .
CDR3 DNA: TGCGCCAGCAGCCAAGAAGTGTTCTCTGGCTACGAGCAGTACTTC
CDR3 protein: CASSQEVFSGYEQYF

clone size: .
V gene: TRBV28
J gene: TRBJ1-5
D gene: TRBD1
CDR3 DNA: TGTGCCAGCAGTTTTAGGGGGCGCGGAAATCAGCCCCAGCATTTT
CDR3 protein: CASSFRGRGNQPQHF

clone size: .
V gene: TRBV14
J gene: TRBJ2-3
D gene: .
CDR3 DNA: TGTGCCAGCAGCCAAGGCGGTCGCGGTAGCACAGATACGCAGTATTTT
CDR3 protein: CASSQGGRGSTDTQYF

clone size: .
V gene: TRBV28
J gene: TRBJ2-5
D gene: TRBD2
CDR3 DNA: TGTGCCAGCAGTTTCCGCCTAGCGGAAGAGACCCAGTACTTC
CDR3 protein: CASSFRLAEETQYF

clone size: .
V gene: TRBV2
J gene: TRBJ2-2
D gene: .
CDR3 DNA: TGTGCCAGCAGTGCGGTTGGGCACAACACCGGGGAGCTGTTTTTT
CDR3 protein: CASSAVGHNTGELFF

clone size: .
V gene: TRBV18
J gene: TRBJ1-1
D gene: TRBD1
CDR3 DNA: TGTGCCAGCCACAAAAACACCGGACAGGTTGAAGCTTTCTTT
CDR3 protein: CASHKNTGQVEAFF

clone size: .
V gene: TRBV23-1
J gene: TRBJ1-5
D gene: TRBD1
CDR3 DNA: TGCGCCAGCAGTCAATCGGGACAGGGAAATAGCAATCAGCCCCAGCATTTT
CDR3 protein: CASSQSGQGNSNQPQHF

clone size: .
V gene: TRBV7-2
J gene: TRBJ1-4
D gene: .
CDR3 DNA: TGTGCCAGCAGCGTACCGACGGAGCATAATGAAAAACTGTTTTTT
CDR3 protein: CASSVPTEHNEKLFF

clone size: .
V gene: TRBV19
J gene: TRBJ2-6
D gene: .
CDR3 DNA: TGTGCCAGCCGGGGTTCTGGGGCCAACGTCCTGACTTTC
CDR3 protein: CASRGSGANVLTF

clone size: .
V gene: TRBV5-4
J gene: TRBJ1-1
D gene: .
CDR3 DNA: TGTGCCAGCAGCTTGGATGGTCAGACTTTCTTT
CDR3 protein: CASSLDGQTFF

clone size: .
V gene: TRBV7-6
J gene: TRBJ1-3
D gene: .
CDR3 DNA: TGTGCCAGCAGCTCACAGGGCTTTGGAAACACCATATATTTT
CDR3 protein: CASSSQGFGNTIYF

clone size: .
V gene: TRBV19
J gene: TRBJ1-4
D gene: .
CDR3 DNA: TGTGCCAGTAGTACGGCAGTTAATGAAAAACTGTTTTTT
CDR3 protein: CASSTAVNEKLFF

clone size: .
V gene: TRBV5-4
J gene: TRBJ2-1
D gene: .
CDR3 DNA: TGTGCCAGCAGCTTGGCTCGGGCTTCCTACAATGAGCAGTTCTTC
CDR3 protein: CASSLARASYNEQFF

clone size: .
V gene: TRBV6-1
J gene: TRBJ1-1
D gene: TRBD1
CDR3 DNA: TGTGCCAGCAGTGATGGCAGGGGGCTCTGGACTGAAGCTTTCTTT
CDR3 protein: CASSDGRGLWTEAFF

clone size: .
V gene: TRBV10-3
J gene: TRBJ1-1
D gene: .
CDR3 DNA: TGTGCCATCAGTGATGTGGTGAACACTGAAGCTTTCTTT
CDR3 protein: CAISDVVNTEAFF

clone size: .
V gene: TRBV19
J gene: TRBJ2-1
D gene: .
CDR3 DNA: TGTGCCAGTAGTATCGGGCCCTATTCTGCAGGAGGTTTGTATGAGCAGTTCTTC
CDR3 protein: CASSIGPYSAGGLYEQFF